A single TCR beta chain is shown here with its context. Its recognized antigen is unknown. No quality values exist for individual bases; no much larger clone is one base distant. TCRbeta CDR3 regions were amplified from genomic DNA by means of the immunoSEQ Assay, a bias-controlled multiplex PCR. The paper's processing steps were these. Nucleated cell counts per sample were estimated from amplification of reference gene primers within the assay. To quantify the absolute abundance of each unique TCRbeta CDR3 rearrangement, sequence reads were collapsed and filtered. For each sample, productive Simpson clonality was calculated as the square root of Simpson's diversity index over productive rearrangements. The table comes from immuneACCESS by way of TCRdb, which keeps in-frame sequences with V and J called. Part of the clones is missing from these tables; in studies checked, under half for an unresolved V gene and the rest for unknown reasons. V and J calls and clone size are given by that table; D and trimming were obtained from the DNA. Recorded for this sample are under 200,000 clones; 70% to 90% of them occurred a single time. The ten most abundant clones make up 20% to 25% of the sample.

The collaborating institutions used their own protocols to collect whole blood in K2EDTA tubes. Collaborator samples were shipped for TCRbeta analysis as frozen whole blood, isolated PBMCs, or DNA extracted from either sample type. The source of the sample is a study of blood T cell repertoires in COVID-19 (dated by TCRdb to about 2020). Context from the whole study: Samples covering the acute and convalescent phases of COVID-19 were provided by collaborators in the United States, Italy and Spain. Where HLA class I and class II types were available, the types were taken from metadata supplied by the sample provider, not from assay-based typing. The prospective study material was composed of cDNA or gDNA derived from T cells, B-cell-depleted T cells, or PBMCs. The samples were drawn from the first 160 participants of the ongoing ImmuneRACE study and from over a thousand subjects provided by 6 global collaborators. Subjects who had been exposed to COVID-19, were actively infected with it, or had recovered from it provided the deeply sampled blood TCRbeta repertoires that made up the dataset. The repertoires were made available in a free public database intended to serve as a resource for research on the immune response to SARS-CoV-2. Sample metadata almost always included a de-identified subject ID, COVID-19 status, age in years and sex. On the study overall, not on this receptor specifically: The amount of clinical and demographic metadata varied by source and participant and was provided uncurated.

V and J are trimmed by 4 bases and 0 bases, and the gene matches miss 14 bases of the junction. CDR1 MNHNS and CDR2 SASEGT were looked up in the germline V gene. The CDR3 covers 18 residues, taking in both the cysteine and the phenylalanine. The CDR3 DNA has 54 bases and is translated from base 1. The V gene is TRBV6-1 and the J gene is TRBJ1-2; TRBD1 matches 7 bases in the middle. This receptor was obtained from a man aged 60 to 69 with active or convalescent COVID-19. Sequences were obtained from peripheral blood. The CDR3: CASSVLKGQGVSNYGYTF. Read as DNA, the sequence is TGTGCCAGCAGTGTATTGAAGGGTCAGGGGGTTTCTAACTATGGCTACACCTTC.